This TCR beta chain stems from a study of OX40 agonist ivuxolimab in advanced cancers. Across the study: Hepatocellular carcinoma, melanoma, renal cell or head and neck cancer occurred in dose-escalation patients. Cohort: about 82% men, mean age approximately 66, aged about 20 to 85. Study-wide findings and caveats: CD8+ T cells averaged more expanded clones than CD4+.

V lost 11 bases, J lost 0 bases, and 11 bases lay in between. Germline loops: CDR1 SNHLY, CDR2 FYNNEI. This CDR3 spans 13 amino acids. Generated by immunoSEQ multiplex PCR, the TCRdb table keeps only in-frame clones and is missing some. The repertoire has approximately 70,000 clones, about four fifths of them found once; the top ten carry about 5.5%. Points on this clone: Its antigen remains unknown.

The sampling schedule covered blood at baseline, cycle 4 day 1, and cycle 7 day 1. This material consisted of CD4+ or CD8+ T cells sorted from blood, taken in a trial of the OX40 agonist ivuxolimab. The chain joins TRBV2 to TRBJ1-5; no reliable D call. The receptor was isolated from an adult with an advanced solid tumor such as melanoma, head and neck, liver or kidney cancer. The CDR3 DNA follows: TGTGCCGCGGCCCGGGATAGCAATCAGCCCCAGCATTTT. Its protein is CAAARDSNQPQHF. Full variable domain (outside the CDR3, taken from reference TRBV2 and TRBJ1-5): EPEVTQTPSHQVTQMGQEVILRCVPISNHLYFYWYRQILGQKVEFLVSFYNNEISEKSEIFDDQFSVERPDGSNFTLKIRSTKLEDSAMYFCAAARDSNQPQHFGDGTRLSIL.